These 11 T cell receptor beta chains share one sample of origin, sequenced in a study of T cell changes during pregnancy in multiple sclerosis. Sequenced by immunoSEQ multiplex PCR; TCRdb stores in-frame clones only, minus some. The table lists roughly 70,000 clones, 88% of them singletons. Source: peripheral blood, taken before pregnancy. All receptors derive from a female donor with multiple sclerosis, enrolled in a pregnancy study.

This sequence joins TRBV18 and TRBJ2-2, with 8 bases fitting TRBD2. CDR3 length: 15 amino acids. The germline V gene encodes CDR1 KGHSH and CDR2 LQKENI. The ends lost 0 bases at V and 4 bases at J; junction bases unmatched: 1. DNA of the CDR3: TGTGCCAGCTCACCACCTAGCGGGACCACCGGGGAGCTGTTTTTT. Residues: CASSPPSGTTGELFF.

V is TRBV19 and J is TRBJ2-5; TRBD2 aligns across 8 bases. Germline loops: CDR1 LNHDA, CDR2 SQIVND (reference sequence). V shed 7 bases, J shed 0 bases, and the junction held 4 bases outside the gene matches. The CDR3 totals 14 residues. CDR3 amino acids: CASTRGGHQETQYF. CDR3 coding DNA: TGTGCCAGTACCCGGGGGGGGCACCAAGAGACCCAGTACTTC.

CDR3 sequence (DNA): TGTGCCATCAGGGGGGGGACCGTGTTAACCAAGTCCTACGAGCAGTACTTC. Protein: CAIRGGTVLTKSYEQYF. The chain links TRBV10-3 to TRBJ2-7, with 7 nucleotides matching TRBD2. Per germline, CDR1 ENHRY and CDR2 SYGVKD. The CDR3 totals 17 residues. The ends lost 6 bases at V and 1 base at J; junction bases unmatched: 15.

There are a few counts of this clone. The V call is TRBV7-8, the J call TRBJ2-7; TRBD1 aligns across 9 bases. V was clipped by 5 bases and J by 0 bases; unmatched bases: 11. The length of the CDR3 is 17 residues. CDR1 is SGHVS and CDR2 is FQNEAQ in the germline V gene. CDR3 protein: CASSPEPWTGVSYEQYF. DNA for the CDR3: TGTGCCAGCAGCCCGGAGCCCTGGACAGGGGTCTCCTACGAGCAGTACTTC. The whole variable domain, remainder taken from reference TRBV7-8 and TRBJ2-7, is GAGVSQSPRYKVAKRGQDVALRCDPISGHVSLFWYQQALGQGPEFLTYFQNEAQLDKSGLPSDRFFAERPEGSVSTLKIQRTQQEDSAVYLCASSPEPWTGVSYEQYFGPGTRLTVT.

The genes are TRBV2 and TRBJ1-5; weak D call: TRBD1 (5 bases). This CDR3 has 14 residues. Between the trimmed V and J ends, which lost 8 bases and 5 bases, there was a span of 16 bases. Germline V gene data show CDR1 as SNHLY and CDR2 as FYNNEI. DNA of the CDR3: TGTGCCAGCGGGCCAAGACAGAACGATCAGCCCCAGCATTTT. Translation gives CASGPRQNDQPQHF.

This chain connects TRBV5-1 to TRBJ2-1; 7 nucleotides agree with TRBD2. Germline CDR1 and CDR2: SGHRS and YFSETQ. The CDR3 runs 16 residues. After removal of 0 bases from V and 4 bases from J, the junction contained 7 bases not matched to a gene. The CDR3 sequence: CASSLATSALYNEQFF. The CDR3 DNA sequence: TGCGCCAGCAGCTTGGCCACTAGCGCCCTATACAATGAGCAGTTCTTC. Full variable domain (rest looked up from reference TRBV5-1 and TRBJ2-1): KAGVTQTPRYLIKTRGQQVTLSCSPISGHRSVSWYQQTPGQGLQFLFEYFSETQRNKGNFPGRFSGRQFSNSRSEMNVSTLELGDSALYLCASSLATSALYNEQFFGPGTRLTVL.

CDR3 region: CASGRVSNTGELFF. The CDR3, as DNA: TGTGCCAGCGGCAGGGTTTCGAACACCGGGGAGCTGTTTTTT. The genes are TRBV25-1 and TRBJ2-2; D is possibly TRBD1 (5 bases). CDR1 and CDR2 (germline): MGHDK, SYGVNS. The CDR3 extends over 14 amino acids. V was clipped by 8 bases and J by 0 bases, with 10 bases between them.

The CDR3 sequence: CASSRRQASTDTQYF. CDR3 bases: TGTGCCAGCAGCCGGAGACAGGCCAGCACAGATACGCAGTATTTT. This chain links TRBV7-9 with TRBJ2-3; tentative D call: TRBD1 (6 bases). This CDR3 contains 15 residues. Germline CDR1 reads SEHNR; CDR2 reads FQNEAQ (reference sequence). Between the trimmed V and J ends, which lost 5 bases and 0 bases, there was a span of 12 bases.

The rearrangement uses TRBV2 and TRBJ2-6; D might be TRBD2 (7 bases). Germline V gene sequence: CDR1 SNHLY, CDR2 FYNNEI. V was clipped by 4 bases and J by 2 bases, with 15 bases between them. The CDR3 is made up of 17 amino acids. CDR3 sequence: CASSGMGGGPGANVLTF. As DNA, the CDR3 is TGTGCCAGCAGTGGGATGGGAGGGGGGCCTGGGGCCAACGTCCTGACTTTC.

The chain uses TRBV19 and TRBJ2-1, with TRBD1 matching 8 bases. The CDR3 is made up of 15 amino acids. V was clipped by 4 bases and J by 7 bases; unmatched bases: 9. The germline V gene has CDR1 LNHDA and CDR2 SQIVND (reference sequence). The CDR3 DNA follows: TGTGCCAGTAGTACCATCCCGGACAGGGCGAATGAGCAGTTCTTC. Protein product: CASSTIPDRANEQFF.

The genes are TRBV5-6 and TRBJ1-2; possible D gene TRBD1, 5 bases. V was cut by 4 bases and J by 0 bases, with 13 bases left in between. CDR1 is SGHDT, CDR2 YYEEEE, per germline. CDR3 length: 15 residues. CDR3 DNA: TGTGCCAGCAGCCGGGCCCGGGGGGCTAACTATGGCTACACCTTC. Amino acid sequence: CASSRARGANYGYTF.